This T cell receptor beta chain was observed in a study of control samples from healthy donors and cancer patients. This table comes from immunoSEQ multiplex PCR, and its TCRdb copy is limited to in-frame clones, with some not included. This table holds 100,000 to 150,000 clones, around 92% found once. Sequencing was performed on blood. The receptor comes from a woman aged 45 to 65 in good health.

The DNA of the CDR3 is TGTGCCACCAAAGGGTTAGGAAATCAGCCCCAGCATTTT. Amino acids: CATKGLGNQPQHF. The V and J genes are TRBV24-1 and TRBJ1-5; D is undetermined. This CDR3 spans 13 amino acids. Germline V gene lookup returns CDR1 KGHDR and CDR2 SFDVKD. Trimming stripped 8 bases from V and 4 bases from J, with 11 bases between.